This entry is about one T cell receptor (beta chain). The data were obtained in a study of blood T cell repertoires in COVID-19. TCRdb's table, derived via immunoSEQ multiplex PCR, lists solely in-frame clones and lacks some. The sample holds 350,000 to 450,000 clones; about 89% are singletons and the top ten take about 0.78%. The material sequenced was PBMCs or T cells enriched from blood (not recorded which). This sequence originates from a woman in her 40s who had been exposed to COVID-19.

The CDR3: CASRTDGTGGGSPLHF. The CDR3 DNA reads as TGTGCCAGTAGGACTGACGGGACAGGAGGAGGGTCACCCCTCCACTTT. The rearrangement uses TRBV19 and TRBJ1-6; 8 nucleotides align to TRBD1. The CDR3 sequence is 16 residues long. V gave up 6 bases and J gave up 10 bases; unmatched junction bases: 14. Germline CDR1 reads LNHDA; CDR2 reads SQIVND (reference sequence).